This T cell receptor (beta chain) emerged from a study of cytomegalovirus exposure and HLA in healthy donors (dated by TCRdb to 2017 to 2019). In the study overall: According to an earlier analysis of a few hundred of the donors, roughly 180 million T cells yielded 100 million or so unique TCR beta sequences and approximately 300 Gb of sequence data. Approximately 330 gigabases of sequencing data and 75 million to 85 million unique TCR sequences made up an early release that covered about 640 HLA-typed donors. Among the roughly 430 genotyped donors, around 81% belonged to the genetic ancestry cluster associated with self-reported Caucasian donors. The study was designed to test whether signatures of past pathogen exposure could be identified by cataloging public T cell receptors. The T cell repertoires of 666 subjects were profiled by immunosequencing and related to cytomegalovirus serostatus. In addition to the first cohort of about 650 subjects, a separate validation cohort of 130 or so different subjects was used. The study combined high-throughput TCR immunosequencing, statistical association of individual TCRs with disease status, and machine learning to predict cytomegalovirus infection status. A later analysis re-analyzed previously published TCR beta repertoires from 550 to 700 donors and added high-resolution HLA genotyping to study TCR occurrence patterns. Rather than drawing on any new phenotypic data, the later analysis identified candidate immune exposures from TCR beta sequences and the way those sequences occurred across donors. An earlier analysis of 450 to 750 of the donors used high-throughput TCR beta sequencing to judge whether each TCR beta V gene segment behaved as functional or pseudogenic. Alongside the repertoire data, information on donor age, sex, ethnicity and CMV serostatus was compiled. In a later genetic analysis, genome-wide SNP genotypes for about 55% of the roughly 670 donors were used, and that subset was treated as a discovery cohort. Every repertoire in the discovery cohort had been generated on one and the same sequencing platform. Both class I and class II loci were covered by HLA typing, at four-digit resolution. The number of typed donors differed by locus: about 620-630 for A, B, C, DRB1 and DQB1; approximately 530 for DQA1; approximately 600 for DPA1; and some 470 for DPB1. Four to six DR-DQ haplotypes were handled as single units for association and clustering, since linkage in the cohort was strong. Among 350 to 400 genotyped donors of the cohort, an average of approximately 230,000 unique TCR beta nucleotide sequences were sequenced per donor, around 18% of them non-productive.

The library came from the immunoSEQ multiplex PCR assay. A mixture of 60 forward primers for TCR Vbeta segments and 13 reverse primers for TCR Jbeta segments was used in the multiplex PCR. The CDR3 region of rearranged TCR beta genes was amplified from genomic DNA by a multiplex PCR assay. The Illumina HiSeq System was used to sequence the amplified TCR beta libraries as 87-base-pair reads. The published analysis was carried out like this. Across the roughly 700 repertoires, a later analysis counted 75 million to 90 million unique TCR beta chains, about 10 million of which were shared by at least two donors. Raw reads were error-corrected and collapsed into unique sequences by a nearest-neighbor algorithm in which closely related sequences were merged to remove PCR and sequencing errors. To assign V, D and J gene segments, CDR3 sequences were aligned to IMGT reference sequences. For a sequence to be retained, at least a six-nucleotide match to both a V gene segment and a J gene segment was required. Rearrangements were called productive when the CDR3 lacked stop codons and stayed in frame with V and J; all others were non-productive. Following IMGT convention, CDR3 was defined as the stretch from the second conserved V-encoded cysteine up to the conserved J-encoded phenylalanine. The earlier analysis of about 570 of the donors excluded any sequence lacking an unambiguous match to a single V gene segment. In an earlier analysis of roughly 500 of the donors, V segments were called functional above 56.7% productive rearrangements and were called segregating when the between-donor standard deviation exceeded 5%. A statistical classification framework was developed to diagnose cytomegalovirus status using the catalog of TCR beta chain sequences. In a later analysis, TCR nucleotide sequences were compared against IMGT/GENE-DB human TR gene sequences so that V and J genes could be assigned. The TCRdist pipeline was used in a later analysis to assign CDR3 sequences and most-parsimonious VDJ recombination scenarios. In a later analysis, each TCR beta chain was defined by its CDR3 amino acid sequence together with its V-gene family, and reads without a unique V-gene family were excluded. In a later analysis, a few hundred highly shared, low-generation-probability nucleotide sequences were removed to address suspected cross-contamination and a sequencing artifact. For each public chain, a later analysis derived a clonal expansion index from normalized ranks of inferred template counts within each repertoire. Generation probabilities in a later analysis came from a VDJ recombination model fitted to out-of-frame rearrangements, and those results were checked against IGoR. In a later analysis, hypergeometric tests were used to score TCR-TCR, TCR-HLA and TCR-CMV co-occurrence, with a repertoire-size bias correction applied to TCR pairs. False discovery rates were estimated in a later analysis by permuting HLA or CMV assignments 20 times. In a later analysis, co-occurring TCRs were grouped with DBSCAN, and TCRdist sequence similarity was added when clustering was performed within HLA-allele-positive subsets. For co-occurrence clustering, repertoires with fewer than 30,000 or more than 120,000 public chains were excluded, along with four or five repertoires with anomalous nucleotide sharing. Sourced from immuneACCESS, this table was stored by TCRdb with only in-frame sequences that have V and J called. A share of the clones is absent; for the studies checked, an unresolved V gene accounts for under half, and the remainder has no known explanation. D and trimming were read from the DNA, whereas the V and J calls and clone size are those reported in that table. This sample has over 150,000 clones in its table, and 85% of those were observed once. 1% of the sample comes from the top ten.

The cohort was made up of approximately 700 healthy bone marrow donors. Cohort members were all nominally healthy when sampled, although unrecorded immune exposures were likely present. The donor was CMV seronegative and belonged to the group of around 400 seronegative cohort members. Each donor provided a peripheral blood sample, and peripheral blood mononuclear cells were used for TCR beta sequencing. The Qiagen DNeasy Blood Extraction Kit was used to extract genomic DNA from the blood cell samples. This clone is described as medium-sized (0.01 to 0.1%). No antigen is known for it. Base qualities are not recorded, but no much larger clone differs from it by a single base. What the study reported, not specific to this receptor: In the study, approximately 160 TCR beta chains were listed as associated with cytomegalovirus. Some 16 rarely observed V segments, including chromosome 9 orphons, were excluded from the earlier analysis of some 590 of the donors because counts were too low. Most CMV-associated TCR beta chains appeared to be HLA-restricted in a later analysis, and the HLA associations seemed to be driven largely by CMV exposure. When HLA alleles, especially DR and DQ, strongly co-occurred, attributing TCR associations to individual alleles was difficult. In a later genetic analysis, fewer N-insertions in productive TCRs were reported among donors in an Asian-associated ancestry cluster than the roughly 700-donor mean. Because HLA typing was missing for some donors at each locus, association tests included only the typed subset. A later genetic analysis associated a missense DCLRE1C variant with V-gene and J-gene trimming of TCR beta chains, and an independent cohort replicated the association. This cohort had only TCR beta chains sequenced, and the lack of alpha or paired-chain data limited which features could be detected. In an earlier analysis of more than 500 of the donors, most TCR beta V segments appeared in productive rearrangements about 87% or about 30% of the time, broadly matching IMGT annotations. Correlated functional status among segregating V segments might be attributable to linkage disequilibrium, but an unknown experimental factor could not be ruled out. Three of the identified cytomegalovirus-associated TCR beta chains were confirmed in vitro to be specific for cytomegalovirus antigens. In both the original and validation cohorts, the classifier was reported to diagnose cytomegalovirus status with high specificity and sensitivity. A group of highly shared sequence variants was considered likely to be a technical artifact of the sequencing pipeline. A further reported finding was that TCR beta sequences accurately predicted the HLA-A and HLA-B alleles for most subjects in the first cohort. According to a later analysis, parvovirus B19, influenza, CMV and Epstein-Barr virus appeared linked to several top co-occurrence clusters. Most TCR sequences were seen in very few donors, while some public TCRs were found in many individuals. The authors suggested that the approach could potentially be generalized to other disease states and immunological phenotypes. The presence/absence analyses assumed that sequencing depth was roughly uniform across donors, and that assumption may not be true. Compared with equally common non-associated chains, HLA-associated TCR beta chains in a later analysis were more clonally expanded and had lower generation probabilities. Immune exposure information for the cohort was limited to CMV serostatus. A later analysis associated approximately 17,000 TCR beta sequences with specific HLA alleles at a false discovery rate of 0.05. According to a later analysis, TCR association rates differed among HLA loci, with DRB1 alleles showing the most associated TCRs and HLA-C alleles showing the fewest.

The TCR sequence derives from a boy between 2 and 15 years old in good health and CMV-seronegative. The sequencing input was PBMCs.

The base sequence is TGCGCCAGCATGAGGGGGACCGCCAATGAGCAGTTCTTC. The translation is CASMRGTANEQFF. This receptor chain uses TRBV10-2 and TRBJ2-1; a tentative D match to TRBD1 spans 6 bases. The cysteine opens and the phenylalanine closes a CDR3 of 13 amino acids. The CDR3 DNA has 39 bases and is translated from base 1. The germline V gene specifies WSHSY as CDR1 and SAAADI as CDR2. V and J are truncated by 7 bases and 6 bases respectively, leaving an intervening sequence of 13 bases.